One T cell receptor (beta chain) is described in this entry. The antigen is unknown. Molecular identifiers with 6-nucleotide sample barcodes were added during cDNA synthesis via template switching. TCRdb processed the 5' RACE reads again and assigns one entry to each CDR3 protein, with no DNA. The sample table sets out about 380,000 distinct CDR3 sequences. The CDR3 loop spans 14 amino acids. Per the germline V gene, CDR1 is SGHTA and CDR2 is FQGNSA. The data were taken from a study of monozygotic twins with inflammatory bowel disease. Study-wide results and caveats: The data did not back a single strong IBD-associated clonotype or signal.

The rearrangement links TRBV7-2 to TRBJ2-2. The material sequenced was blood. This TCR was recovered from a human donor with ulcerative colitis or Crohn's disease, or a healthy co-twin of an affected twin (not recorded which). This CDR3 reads CASSLALGSGELFF.